The 6 T cell receptor beta chains reported below all come from one sample, sequenced in a study of blood T cell repertoires in COVID-19. Assay used: immunoSEQ multiplex PCR; TCRdb lists only in-frame clones, some missing. This table holds about 150,000 clones, 86% found once. The sequenced sample was PBMCs or T cells enriched from blood (not recorded which). The source of these receptors is a middle-aged man who had recovered from COVID-19.

The chain employs TRBV6-5 and TRBJ2-2; 10 bases fit TRBD2. CDR3 size: 15 residues. Looked up from germline, CDR1 is MNHEY and CDR2 is SVGAGI. V gave up 8 bases and J gave up 5 bases; unmatched junction bases: 8. The CDR3 nucleotides are TGTGCCAGCGCAAATCTAGCGGGAGTTACCGGGGAGCTGTTTTTT. Encoded protein: CASANLAGVTGELFF.

The chain carries TRBV6-5 and TRBJ1-5; D gene ambiguous. This CDR3 contains 15 residues. V lost 5 bases, J lost 2 bases, and 13 bases lay in between. Germline-derived CDR1 and CDR2 are MNHEY and SVGAGI. CDR3 sequence reads: CASSSPSEGNQPQHF. CDR3 DNA: TGTGCCAGCAGTAGCCCGAGTGAGGGCAATCAGCCCCAGCATTTT.

This chain links TRBV9 with TRBJ1-1, with 8 bases fitting TRBD1. After removal of 4 bases from V and 3 bases from J, the junction contained 2 bases not matched to a gene. This CDR3 has 13 residues. The germline CDR1 and CDR2 sequences are SGDLS and YYNGEE. The chain's CDR3 is CASSIQGDTEAFF. The CDR3 DNA reads as TGTGCCAGCAGCATACAGGGGGACACTGAAGCTTTCTTT.

The chain combines TRBV29-1 with TRBJ1-1, with D unclear. V was clipped by 5 bases and J by 4 bases, with 11 bases between them. CDR3 size: 12 residues. In germline, CDR1 is SQVTM, CDR2 ANQGSEA. The CDR3 loop is CSVKRAGTEAFF. CDR3 bases: TGCAGCGTTAAACGGGCGGGCACTGAAGCTTTCTTT. The whole variable domain, filled in from reference TRBV29-1 and TRBJ1-1, reads SAVISQKPSRDICQRGTSLTIQCQVDSQVTMMFWYRQQPGQSLTLIATANQGSEATYESGFVIDKFPISRPNLTFSTLTVSNMSPEDSSIYLCSVKRAGTEAFFGQGTRLTVV.

V gene TRBV5-1 combines with J gene TRBJ1-5, with D perhaps TRBD1 (6 bases). This CDR3 is 15 amino acids long. Germline CDR1 SGHRS, CDR2 YFSETQ. Trimming cost V 4 bases and J 1 base, with 12 bases left between them. The CDR3 protein is CASSREGGSNQPQHF. CDR3 in DNA: TGCGCCAGCAGCCGGGAGGGGGGGAGCAATCAGCCCCAGCATTTT. The full variable domain, rest sourced from reference TRBV5-1 and TRBJ1-5, is KAGVTQTPRYLIKTRGQQVTLSCSPISGHRSVSWYQQTPGQGLQFLFEYFSETQRNKGNFPGRFSGRQFSNSRSEMNVSTLELGDSALYLCASSREGGSNQPQHFGDGTRLSIL.

This chain links TRBV28 with TRBJ2-5; D gene unclear. With 3 bases removed from V and 3 bases from J, the gap between germline ends came to 5 bases. CDR3 length equals 12 residues. Germline loops: CDR1 MDHEN, CDR2 SYDVKM. CDR3 amino acids: CASSLVEETQYF. For the CDR3, the DNA is TGTGCCAGCAGTTTGGTAGAAGAGACCCAGTACTTC.